This entry lists 13 T cell receptor beta chains sequenced from one sample in a study of blood T cells in healthy people across ages. The authors ran a second PCR of about 6 to 12 cycles using a sample-barcoded 5' primer and a J-beta primer mix. TCRdb independently ran MiXCR on the 5' RACE reads; one entry per CDR3 protein. The sample includes about 1.4 million distinct CDR3 sequences, around 59% of them seen just once. The specimen was blood. Receptor source: a man younger than 35 in good health.

This chain joins TRBV6-6 and TRBJ1-6; 10 nucleotides line up with TRBD1. Germline CDR1 MNHNY, CDR2 SVGAGI (reference sequence). This CDR3 comprises 14 residues. The J segment lost 10 bases and the V segment lost 8 bases, leaving 8 bases of the junction unmatched. CDR3 bases: TGTGCCAGCTATCCGGGACAGGGGTACTCACCCCTCCACTTT. This gives the protein CASYPGQGYSPLHF.

The chain combines TRBV29-1 with TRBJ1-1, with unresolved D. This CDR3 is built from 12 residues. Between the trimmed V and J ends, which lost 4 bases and 9 bases, there was a span of 15 bases. CDR1 is SQVTM and CDR2 is ANQGSEA in the germline V gene. For the CDR3, the DNA is TGCAGCGTTGCCGCGCGTTGGGCGCAAGCTTTCTTT. This sequence encodes CSVAARWAQAFF. Filled out from reference TRBV29-1 and TRBJ1-1, the complete variable domain reads SAVISQKPSRDICQRGTSLTIQCQVDSQVTMMFWYRQQPGQSLTLIATANQGSEATYESGFVIDKFPISRPNLTFSTLTVSNMSPEDSSIYLCSVAARWAQAFFGQGTRLTVV.

The CDR3, as DNA: TGTGCCAGCAGCTATCAGACAGGCATAGGGGCTTTCTTT. Its translation is CASSYQTGIGAFF. The chain is built from TRBV5-5 and TRBJ1-1; a weak D match, TRBD1 (6 bases). CDR3 size: 13 residues. Trimming left V 3 bases short and J 11 bases short, with 17 bases between. In germline, CDR1 is SGHKS, CDR2 YYEKEE (reference sequence).

The chain has TRBV7-9 and TRBJ2-2; D unresolved. The CDR3 extends over 14 amino acids. The V end lost 1 base, the J end lost 1 base, and 4 bases lay between the germline ends. The germline gives CDR1 SEHNR, CDR2 FQNEAQ (reference sequence). CDR3 nucleotide sequence: TGTGCCAGCAGCTTAGTACAGAACACCGGGGAGCTGTTTTTT. Amino acid sequence: CASSLVQNTGELFF. The full variable domain, with the rest looked up from reference TRBV7-9 and TRBJ2-2, is DTGVSQNPRHKITKRGQNVTFRCDPISEHNRLYWYRQTLGQGPEFLTYFQNEAQLEKSRLLSDRFSAERPKGSFSTLEIQRTEQGDSAMYLCASSLVQNTGELFFGEGSRLTVL.

This chain links TRBV7-2 with TRBJ2-5; 11 bases are shared with TRBD2. The length of the CDR3 is 16 residues. The germline CDR1 and CDR2 sequences are SGHTA and FQGNSA. Losses at the gene ends were 1 base for V and 5 bases for J; bases not matched to a gene: 6. The CDR3 DNA reads TGTGCCAGCAGCTTAGGGCTAGCGGGAGGCGGGGAGACCCAGTACTTC. It codes for CASSLGLAGGGETQYF. The full variable domain, its missing parts supplied by reference TRBV7-2 and TRBJ2-5, is GAGVSQSPSNKVTEKGKDVELRCDPISGHTALYWYRQSLGQGLEFLIYFQGNSAPDKSGLPSDRFSAERTGGSVSTLTIQRTQQEDSAVYLCASSLGLAGGGETQYFGPGTRLLVL.

The J gene is TRBJ2-5, the V gene TRBV12-3 or TRBV12-4; 9 bases match TRBD2. CDR3 length: 16 residues. V was clipped by 2 bases and J by 1 base; unmatched bases: 5. The CDR3 nucleotides read TGTGCCAGCAGTTTAATTCTGCGGGAGGGCCAAGAGACCCAGTACTTC. It codes for CASSLILREGQETQYF.

The J gene is TRBJ2-7, the V gene TRBV7-9; D unclear. The CDR3 has 12 residues. CDR1 SEHNR and CDR2 FQNEAQ come from the germline V gene (reference sequence). The V gene lost 4 bases and the J gene lost 5 bases, with 9 bases spanning the gap. The CDR3: CASSSATNEQYF. The CDR3 DNA is TGTGCCAGCAGCTCCGCTACTAACGAGCAGTACTTC. The full variable domain, its missing parts supplied by reference TRBV7-9 and TRBJ2-7, is DTGVSQNPRHKITKRGQNVTFRCDPISEHNRLYWYRQTLGQGPEFLTYFQNEAQLEKSRLLSDRFSAERPKGSFSTLEIQRTEQGDSAMYLCASSSATNEQYFGPGTRLTVT.

There are a few counts of this clonotype. J is TRBJ1-1 and V is TRBV25-1, with D possibly matching TRBD1 (5 bases). CDR1 and CDR2 from the germline V gene are MGHDK and SYGVNS. Trimming removed 1 base at V and 1 base at J, with 10 bases between. The CDR3 consists of 15 residues. As DNA, the CDR3 is TGTGCCAGCAGTGAATGGGCCACAGGGAACACTGAAGCTTTCTTT. Translating it yields CASSEWATGNTEAFF.

V usage is TRBV7-9 and J usage is TRBJ2-1, with 8 bases matching TRBD2. The germline V gene has CDR1 SEHNR and CDR2 FQNEAQ (reference sequence). This CDR3 contains 14 residues. The V gene end was trimmed by 8 bases and the J gene end by 3 bases; junction bases not matched to a gene: 6. DNA for the CDR3: TGTGCCAGCCGGACTAGCAGGGGCTACAATGAGCAGTTCTTC. This codes for CASRTSRGYNEQFF.

The rearrangement uses TRBV10-3 and TRBJ2-5, with 10 bases aligning to TRBD1. Looked up from germline, CDR1 is ENHRY and CDR2 is SYGVKD. The junction had 12 bases not matched to a gene; V was cut back by 7 bases and J by 4 bases. The CDR3 is made up of 16 amino acids. CDR3 loop: CAINSSQGQGIETQYF. The CDR3 DNA sequence: TGTGCCATCAACTCGTCCCAGGGACAGGGGATAGAGACCCAGTACTTC.

A remark on this clonotype: Relative to the germline gene, one junction end is altered; a read error may explain this. This chain joins TRBV7-8 and TRBJ2-7; 9 positions agree with TRBD1. The CDR3 runs to 17 residues. Germline assignment: CDR1 SGHVS and CDR2 FQNEAQ. This CDR3 reads CASSGPRTGTGPYGQYF. CDR3 nucleotide sequence: TGTGCCAGCAGCGGACCTAGAACCGGGACAGGGCCCTACGGGCAGTACTTC.

Written as DNA, the CDR3 is TGCGCCAGCAGCCGCGTTCCGTCTAGCGTTAACCCCCAAGAGACCCAGTACTTC. Amino acids: CASSRVPSSVNPQETQYF. The V call is TRBV4-1, the J call TRBJ2-5; D perhaps matches TRBD2 (6 bases). V dropped 4 bases and J dropped 1 base, with 22 bases sitting between them. From germline, CDR1 is MGHRA and CDR2 YSYEKL. This CDR3 is 18 amino acids long.

The chain links TRBV28 to TRBJ2-7, with 9 bases fitting TRBD1. Germline V CDR1 and CDR2: MDHEN, SYDVKM. V trimming: 3 bases; J trimming: 10 bases; junction bases outside the gene matches: 19. CDR3 size: 17 residues. DNA for the CDR3: TGTGCCAGCAGTTTGTATGGGACAGGGCCCCCTCAAAAGATCCAGTACTTC. This translates into CASSLYGTGPPQKIQYF. The full variable domain, completed using reference TRBV28 and TRBJ2-7, is DVKVTQSSRYLVKRTGEKVFLECVQDMDHENMFWYRQDPGLGLRLIYFSYDVKMKEKGDIPEGYSVSREKKERFSLILESASTNQTSMYLCASSLYGTGPPQKIQYFGPGTRLTVT.